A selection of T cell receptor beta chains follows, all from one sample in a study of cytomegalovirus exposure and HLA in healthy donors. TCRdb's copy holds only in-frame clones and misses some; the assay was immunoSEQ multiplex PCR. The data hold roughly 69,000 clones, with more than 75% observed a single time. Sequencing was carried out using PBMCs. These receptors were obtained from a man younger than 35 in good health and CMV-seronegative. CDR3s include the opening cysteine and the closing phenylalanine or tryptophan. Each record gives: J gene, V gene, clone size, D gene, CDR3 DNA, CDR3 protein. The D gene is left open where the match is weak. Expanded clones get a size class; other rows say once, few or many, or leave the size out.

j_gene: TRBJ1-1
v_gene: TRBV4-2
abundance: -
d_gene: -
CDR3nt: TGTGCCAGCAGCCAAGTTCAGGACACTGAAGCTTTCTTT
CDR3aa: CASSQVQDTEAFF

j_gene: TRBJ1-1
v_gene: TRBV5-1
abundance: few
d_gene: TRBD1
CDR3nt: TGCGCCAGCAGCTTAGGACAGGGGAGCACTGAAGCTTTCTTT
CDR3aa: CASSLGQGSTEAFF

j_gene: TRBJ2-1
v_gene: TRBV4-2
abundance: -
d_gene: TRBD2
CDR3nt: TGTGCCAGCAGCCAAGACAAAGGCGGGGGGTACTCCTACAATGAGCAGTTCTTC
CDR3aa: CASSQDKGGGYSYNEQFF

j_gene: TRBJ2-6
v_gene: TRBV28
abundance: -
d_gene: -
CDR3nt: TGTGCCAGCAGTTTGACAGCTGGGGCCAACGTCCTGACTTTC
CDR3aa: CASSLTAGANVLTF

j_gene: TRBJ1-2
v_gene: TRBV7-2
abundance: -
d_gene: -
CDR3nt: TGTGCCAGCAGCTTAGCAACCTCGGGTTTGGATGGCTACACCTTC
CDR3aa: CASSLATSGLDGYTF

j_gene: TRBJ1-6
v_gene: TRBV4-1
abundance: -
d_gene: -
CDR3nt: TGCGCCAGCAGCCAAGGGACAGATAATTCACCCCTCCACTTT
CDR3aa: CASSQGTDNSPLHF

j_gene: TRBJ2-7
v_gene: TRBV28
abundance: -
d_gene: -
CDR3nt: TGTGCCAGCAGTTTAGAGGGGGGGAACTCCTACGAGCAGTACTTC
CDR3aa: CASSLEGGNSYEQYF

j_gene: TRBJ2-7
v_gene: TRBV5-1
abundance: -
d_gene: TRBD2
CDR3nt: TGCGCCAGCGGCCCTCAGCCCCCCGGGGGGGCCCGAAGGGAGCAGTACTTC
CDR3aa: CASGPQPPGGARREQYF

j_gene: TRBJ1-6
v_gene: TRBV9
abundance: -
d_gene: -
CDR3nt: TGTGCCAGCAGCGTTGGAGGGGAGAATTCACCCCTCCACTTT
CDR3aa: CASSVGGENSPLHF

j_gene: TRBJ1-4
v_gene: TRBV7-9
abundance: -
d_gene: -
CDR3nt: TGTGCCAGCAGTCTCGGTGCAACTAATGAAAAACTGTTTTTT
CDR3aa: CASSLGATNEKLFF

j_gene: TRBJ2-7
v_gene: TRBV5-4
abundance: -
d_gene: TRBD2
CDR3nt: TGTGCCAGCAGCCAAATGTCCGGGACTAGCGGGGGGTCTTACGAGCAGTACTTC
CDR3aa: CASSQMSGTSGGSYEQYF

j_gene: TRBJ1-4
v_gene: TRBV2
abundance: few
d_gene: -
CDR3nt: TGTGCCAGCAGTGAAAGAGGGCGGAATGAAAAACTGTTTTTT
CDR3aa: CASSERGRNEKLFF

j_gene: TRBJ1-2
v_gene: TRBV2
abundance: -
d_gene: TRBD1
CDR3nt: TGTGCCAGCAGTGCCAGGGGGCGAGGTGGCTACACCTTC
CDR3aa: CASSARGRGGYTF

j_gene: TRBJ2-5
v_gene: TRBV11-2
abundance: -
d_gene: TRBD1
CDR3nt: TGTGCCAGCAGCTTACGAACAGGGGTGTACCAAGAGACCCAGTACTTC
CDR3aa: CASSLRTGVYQETQYF

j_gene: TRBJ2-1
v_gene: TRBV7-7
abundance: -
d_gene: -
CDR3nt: TGTGCCAGCAGCTTAGACCAGGAGGCGTACAATGAGCAGTTCTTC
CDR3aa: CASSLDQEAYNEQFF

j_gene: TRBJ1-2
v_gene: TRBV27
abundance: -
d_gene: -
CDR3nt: TGTGCCAGCAGTTTAGGGCAGGGGATAGGGGGTGATGGCTACACCTTC
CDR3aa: CASSLGQGIGGDGYTF

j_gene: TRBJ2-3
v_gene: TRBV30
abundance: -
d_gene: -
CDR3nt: TGTGCCTGGAGTGTGGCCTCCTCATTCACAGATACGCAGTATTTT
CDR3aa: CAWSVASSFTDTQYF

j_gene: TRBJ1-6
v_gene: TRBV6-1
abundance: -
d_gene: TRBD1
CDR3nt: TGTGCCAGCAGTGGGACAGGAAGGGAGGATTCACCCCTCCACTTT
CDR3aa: CASSGTGREDSPLHF

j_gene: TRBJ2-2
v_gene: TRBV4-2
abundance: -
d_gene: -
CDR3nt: TGTGCCAGCAGCCAAGAGTGGGCAAGGAACACCGGGGAGCTGTTTTTT
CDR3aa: CASSQEWARNTGELFF

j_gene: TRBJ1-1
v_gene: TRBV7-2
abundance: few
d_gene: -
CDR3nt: TGTGCCAGCAGCTTACCAGGGAACACTGAAGCTTTCTTT
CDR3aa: CASSLPGNTEAFF

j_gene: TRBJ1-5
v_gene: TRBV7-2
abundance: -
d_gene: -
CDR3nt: TGTGCCAGTTCCCCACAGGGTGATCAGCCCCAGCATTTT
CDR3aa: CASSPQGDQPQHF

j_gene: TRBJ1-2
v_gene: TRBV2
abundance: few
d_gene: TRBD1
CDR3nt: TGTGCCAGCAGTCCAGACAGGGTGGGGGGCTACACCTTC
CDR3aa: CASSPDRVGGYTF

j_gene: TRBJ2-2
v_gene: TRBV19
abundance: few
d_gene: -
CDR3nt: TGTGCCAGTAGTAGTGAACTAAAGAACACCGGGGAGCTGTTTTTT
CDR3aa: CASSSELKNTGELFF

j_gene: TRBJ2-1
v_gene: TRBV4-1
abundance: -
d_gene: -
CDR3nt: TGCGCCAGCAGCCCGCCGGGACTCCTCAATGAGCAGTTCTTC
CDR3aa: CASSPPGLLNEQFF

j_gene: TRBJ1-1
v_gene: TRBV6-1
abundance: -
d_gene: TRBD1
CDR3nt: TGTGCCAGCAGTGAAAGGGTACAGGGGGAAGCTTTCTTT
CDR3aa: CASSERVQGEAFF

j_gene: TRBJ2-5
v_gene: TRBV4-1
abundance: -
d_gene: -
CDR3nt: TGCGCCAGCAGCCAAGCAGCCGGGTATGAGCAGTACTTC
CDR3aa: CASSQAAGYEQYF

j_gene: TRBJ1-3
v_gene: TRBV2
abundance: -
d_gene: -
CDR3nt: TGTGCCAGCAGGCAGGGAAACACCATATATTTT
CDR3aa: CASRQGNTIYF

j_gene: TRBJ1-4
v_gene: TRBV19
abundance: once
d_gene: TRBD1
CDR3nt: TGTGCCAGTAGTATCGGTCGGCGACAGGGGAATGAAAAACTGTTTTTT
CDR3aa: CASSIGRRQGNEKLFF

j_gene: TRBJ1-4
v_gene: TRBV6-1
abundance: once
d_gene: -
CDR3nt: TGTGCCAGCAGGGAGGGGCTGCCTAATGAAAAACTGTTTTTT
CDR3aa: CASREGLPNEKLFF

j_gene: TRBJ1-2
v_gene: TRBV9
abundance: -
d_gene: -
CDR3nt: TGTGCCAGCAGCGTAGTCGGAGGGGCCGGCGGCTACACCTTC
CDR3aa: CASSVVGGAGGYTF

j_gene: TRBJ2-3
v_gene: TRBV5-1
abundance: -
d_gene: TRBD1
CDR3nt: TGCGCCAGTCGAAAGGGACAGGGGGTGACAGATACGCAGTATTTT
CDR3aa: CASRKGQGVTDTQYF

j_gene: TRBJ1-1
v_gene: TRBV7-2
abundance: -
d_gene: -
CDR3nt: TGTGCCAGCAGCTTATCGGTATCCACCGGGAAAGCTTTCTTT
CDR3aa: CASSLSVSTGKAFF

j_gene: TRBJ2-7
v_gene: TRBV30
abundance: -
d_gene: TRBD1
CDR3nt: TGTGCCTGGAGTCGGACAGGCCTCTACGAGCAGTACTTC
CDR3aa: CAWSRTGLYEQYF

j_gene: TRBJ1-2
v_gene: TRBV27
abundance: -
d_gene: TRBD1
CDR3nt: TGTGCCAGCAGTTTATTAACCCCATCAGGGGGAGGCTATGGCTACACCTTC
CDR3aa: CASSLLTPSGGGYGYTF

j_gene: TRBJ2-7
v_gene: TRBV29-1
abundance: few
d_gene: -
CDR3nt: TGCAGCGCCGCGGACAGAACCAGCTCCTACGAGCAGTACTTC
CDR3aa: CSAADRTSSYEQYF

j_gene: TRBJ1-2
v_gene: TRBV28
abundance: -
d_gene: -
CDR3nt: TGTGCCAGCAGTTTGGCGCGGTATAACTATGGCTACACCTTC
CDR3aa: CASSLARYNYGYTF

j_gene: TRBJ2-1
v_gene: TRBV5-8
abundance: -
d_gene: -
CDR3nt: TGTGCCAGCAGCCCCCTCGGTAGGGGGAATGAGCAGTTCTTC
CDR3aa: CASSPLGRGNEQFF

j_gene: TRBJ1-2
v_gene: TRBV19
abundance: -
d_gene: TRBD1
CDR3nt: TGTGCCAGTAGTATAGAAGGACAGGGGGCCGCCTATGGCTACACCTTC
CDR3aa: CASSIEGQGAAYGYTF

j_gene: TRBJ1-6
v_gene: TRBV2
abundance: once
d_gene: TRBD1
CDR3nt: TGTGCCAGCAGGGGGGACAGGTCGTATAATTCACCCCTCCACTTT
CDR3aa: CASRGDRSYNSPLHF

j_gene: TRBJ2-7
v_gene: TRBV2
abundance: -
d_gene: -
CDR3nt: TGTGCCAGCAGTGAAGGAGGGGCAGGGGTCCCCTACGAGCAGTACTTC
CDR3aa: CASSEGGAGVPYEQYF

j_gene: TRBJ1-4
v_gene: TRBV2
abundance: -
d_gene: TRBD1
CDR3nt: TGTGCCAGCAGTGAATTAGACAGGGTCTTATTT
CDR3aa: CASSELDRVLF

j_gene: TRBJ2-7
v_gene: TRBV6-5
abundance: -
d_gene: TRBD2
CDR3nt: TGTGCCAGCAGTTATTTGGCGGGAGTGCCTAGCGAGCAGTACTTC
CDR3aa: CASSYLAGVPSEQYF

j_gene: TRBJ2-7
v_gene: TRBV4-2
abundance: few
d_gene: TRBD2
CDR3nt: TGTGCCAGCAGCCTAGGACTAGCGGGGTCCTCCGGAGAGCAGTACTTC
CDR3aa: CASSLGLAGSSGEQYF

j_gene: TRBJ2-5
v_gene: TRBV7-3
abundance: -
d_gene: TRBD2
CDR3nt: TGTGCCAGCAGCTTAACGGGACTAGCGGGGAGAGGGACAGAGACCCAGTACTTC
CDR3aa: CASSLTGLAGRGTETQYF

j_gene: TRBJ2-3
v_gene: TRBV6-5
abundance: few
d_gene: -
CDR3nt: TGTGCCAGCAGCCCCAATCAGGGTAGGACAGATACGCAGTATTTT
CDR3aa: CASSPNQGRTDTQYF

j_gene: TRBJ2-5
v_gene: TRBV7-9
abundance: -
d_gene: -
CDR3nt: TGTGCCAGCAGCTCAATTAGCGGAGTCCAAGAGACCCAGTACTTC
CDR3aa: CASSSISGVQETQYF

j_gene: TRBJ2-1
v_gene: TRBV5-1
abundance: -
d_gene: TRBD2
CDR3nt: TGCGCCAGCACCATCCTTGGGGGGGATGAGCAGTTCTTC
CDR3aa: CASTILGGDEQFF

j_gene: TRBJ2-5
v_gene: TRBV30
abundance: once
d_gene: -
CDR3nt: TGTGCCTGGGGAGAACTGGGCAGGGGCCAGGGATTTGGGACCCAGTACTTC
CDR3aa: CAWGELGRGQGFGTQYF

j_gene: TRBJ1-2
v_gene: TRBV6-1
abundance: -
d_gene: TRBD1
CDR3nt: TGTGCCAGCAGTGCCGGGACAGCGACTAACTATGGCTACACCTTC
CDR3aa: CASSAGTATNYGYTF